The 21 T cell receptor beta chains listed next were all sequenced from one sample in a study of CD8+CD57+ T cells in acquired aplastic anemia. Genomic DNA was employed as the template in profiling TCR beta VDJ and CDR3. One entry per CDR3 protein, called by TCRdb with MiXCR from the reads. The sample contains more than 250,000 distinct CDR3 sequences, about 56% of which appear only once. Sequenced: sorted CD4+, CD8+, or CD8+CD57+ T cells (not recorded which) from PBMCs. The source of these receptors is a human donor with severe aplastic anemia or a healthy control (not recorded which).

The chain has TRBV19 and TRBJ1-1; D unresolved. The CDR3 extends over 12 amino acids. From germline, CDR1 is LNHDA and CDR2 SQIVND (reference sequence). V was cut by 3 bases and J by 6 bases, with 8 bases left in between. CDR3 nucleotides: TGTGCCAGTAGTATCTCCCCCCCTGAAGCTTTCTTT. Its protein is CASSISPPEAFF. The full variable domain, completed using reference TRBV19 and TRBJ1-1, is DGGITQSPKYLFRKEGQNVTLSCEQNLNHDAMYWYRQDPGQGLRLIYYSQIVNDFQKGDIAEGYSVSREKKESFPLTVTSAQKNPTAFYLCASSISPPEAFFGQGTRLTVV.

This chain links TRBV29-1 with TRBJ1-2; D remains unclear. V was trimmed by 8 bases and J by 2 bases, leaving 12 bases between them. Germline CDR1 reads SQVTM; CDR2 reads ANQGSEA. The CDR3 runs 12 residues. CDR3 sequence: CSTFGSNYGYTF. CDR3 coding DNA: TGCAGCACCTTCGGGTCCAACTATGGCTACACCTTC.

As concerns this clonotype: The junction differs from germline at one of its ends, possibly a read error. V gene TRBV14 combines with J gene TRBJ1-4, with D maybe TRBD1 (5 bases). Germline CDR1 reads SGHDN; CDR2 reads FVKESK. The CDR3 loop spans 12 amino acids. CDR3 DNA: TGTGCCTGCAGGGCTGAGGGAGAAAAACTGTTTTTT. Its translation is CACRAEGEKLFF.

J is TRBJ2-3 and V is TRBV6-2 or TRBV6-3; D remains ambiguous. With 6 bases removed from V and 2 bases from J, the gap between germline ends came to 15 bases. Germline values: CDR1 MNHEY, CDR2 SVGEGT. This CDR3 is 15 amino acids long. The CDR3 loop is CASSLEDGFTDTQYF. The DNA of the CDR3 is TGTGCCAGCAGCTTAGAGGACGGTTTCACAGATACGCAGTATTTT.

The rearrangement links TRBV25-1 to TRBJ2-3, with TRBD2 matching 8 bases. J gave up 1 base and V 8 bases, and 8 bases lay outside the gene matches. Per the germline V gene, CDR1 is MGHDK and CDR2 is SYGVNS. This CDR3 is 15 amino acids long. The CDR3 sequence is CASDGRGGGTDTQYF. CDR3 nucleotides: TGTGCCAGCGACGGCCGGGGGGGGGGCACAGATACGCAGTATTTT.

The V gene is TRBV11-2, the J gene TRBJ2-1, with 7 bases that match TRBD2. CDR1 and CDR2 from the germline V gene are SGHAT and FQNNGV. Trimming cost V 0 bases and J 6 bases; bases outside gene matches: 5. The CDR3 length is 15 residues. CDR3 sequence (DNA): TGTGCCAGCAGCTTAGATCGGGCTAGCGGCAATGAGCAGTTCTTC. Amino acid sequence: CASSLDRASGNEQFF.

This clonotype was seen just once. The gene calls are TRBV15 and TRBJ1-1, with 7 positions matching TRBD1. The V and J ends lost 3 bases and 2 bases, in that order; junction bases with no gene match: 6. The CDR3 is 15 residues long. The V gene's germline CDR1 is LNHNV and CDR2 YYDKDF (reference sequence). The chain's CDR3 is CATSSPRGVNTEAFF. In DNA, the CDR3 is TGTGCCACCAGCAGCCCCAGGGGGGTAAACACTGAAGCTTTCTTT.

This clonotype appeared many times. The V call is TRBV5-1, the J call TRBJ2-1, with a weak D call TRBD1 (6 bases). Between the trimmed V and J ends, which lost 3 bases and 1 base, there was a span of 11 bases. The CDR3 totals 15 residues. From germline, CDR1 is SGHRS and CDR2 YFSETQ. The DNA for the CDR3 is TGCGCCAGCAGCTGGACAGATAGTTCCTACAATGAGCAGTTCTTC. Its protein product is CASSWTDSSYNEQFF.

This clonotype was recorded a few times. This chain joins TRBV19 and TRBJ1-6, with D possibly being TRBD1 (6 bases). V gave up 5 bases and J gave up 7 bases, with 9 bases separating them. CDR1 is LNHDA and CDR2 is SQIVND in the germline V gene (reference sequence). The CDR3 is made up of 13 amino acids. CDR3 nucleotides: TGTGCCAGTAGTGGACAGCTCAATTCACCCCTCCACTTT. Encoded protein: CASSGQLNSPLHF. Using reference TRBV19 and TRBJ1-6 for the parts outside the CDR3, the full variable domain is DGGITQSPKYLFRKEGQNVTLSCEQNLNHDAMYWYRQDPGQGLRLIYYSQIVNDFQKGDIAEGYSVSREKKESFPLTVTSAQKNPTAFYLCASSGQLNSPLHFGNGTRLTVT.

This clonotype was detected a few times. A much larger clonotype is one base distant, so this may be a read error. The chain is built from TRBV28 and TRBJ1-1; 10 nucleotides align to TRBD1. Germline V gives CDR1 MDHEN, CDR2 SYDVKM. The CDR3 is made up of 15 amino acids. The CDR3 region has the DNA TGTGCCAGCAGTGGGACAGGGGCTCGGGCCACTGAAGCTCTCTTT. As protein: CASSGTGARATEALF.

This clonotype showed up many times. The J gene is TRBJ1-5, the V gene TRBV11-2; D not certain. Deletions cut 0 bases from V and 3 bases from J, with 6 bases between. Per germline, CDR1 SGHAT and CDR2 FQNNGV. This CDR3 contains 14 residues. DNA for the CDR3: TGTGCCAGCAGCTTAGACAGTTTCAATCAGCCCCAGCATTTT. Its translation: CASSLDSFNQPQHF. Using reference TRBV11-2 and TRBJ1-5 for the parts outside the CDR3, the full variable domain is EAGVAQSPRYKIIEKRQSVAFWCNPISGHATLYWYQQILGQGPKLLIQFQNNGVVDDSQLPKDRFSAERLKGVDSTLKIQPAKLEDSAVYLCASSLDSFNQPQHFGDGTRLSIL.

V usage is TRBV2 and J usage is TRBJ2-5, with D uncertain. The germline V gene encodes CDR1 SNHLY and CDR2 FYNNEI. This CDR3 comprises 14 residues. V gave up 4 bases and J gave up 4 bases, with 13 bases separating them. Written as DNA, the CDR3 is TGTGCCAGCAGTGGTGGCAGGAGCGTAGAGACCCAGTACTTC. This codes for CASSGGRSVETQYF.

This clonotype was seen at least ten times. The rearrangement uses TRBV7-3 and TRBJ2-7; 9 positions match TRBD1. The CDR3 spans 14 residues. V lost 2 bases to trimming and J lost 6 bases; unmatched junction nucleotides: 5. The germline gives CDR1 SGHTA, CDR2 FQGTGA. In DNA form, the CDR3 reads TGTGCCAGCAGCTTAGATGGACAGGGGCGCGAGCAGTACTTC. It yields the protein CASSLDGQGREQYF. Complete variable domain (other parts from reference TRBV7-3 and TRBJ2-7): GAGVSQTPSNKVTEKGKYVELRCDPISGHTALYWYRQSLGQGPEFLIYFQGTGAADDSGLPNDRFFAVRPEGSVSTLKIQRTERGDSAVYLCASSLDGQGREQYFGPGTRLTVT.

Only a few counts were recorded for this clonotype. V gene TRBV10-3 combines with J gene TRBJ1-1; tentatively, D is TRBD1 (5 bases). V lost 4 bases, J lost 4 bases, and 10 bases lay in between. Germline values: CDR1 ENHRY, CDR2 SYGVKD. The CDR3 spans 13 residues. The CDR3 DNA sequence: TGTGCCATCAGTGGCAGGGAGGGCACTGAAGCTTTCTTT. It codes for CAISGREGTEAFF.

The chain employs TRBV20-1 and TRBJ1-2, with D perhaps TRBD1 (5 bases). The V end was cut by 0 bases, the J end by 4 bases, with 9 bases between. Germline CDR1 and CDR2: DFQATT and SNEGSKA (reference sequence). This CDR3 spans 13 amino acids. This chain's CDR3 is CSARDLGAYGYTF. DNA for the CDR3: TGCAGTGCTAGAGATTTAGGGGCCTATGGCTACACCTTC.

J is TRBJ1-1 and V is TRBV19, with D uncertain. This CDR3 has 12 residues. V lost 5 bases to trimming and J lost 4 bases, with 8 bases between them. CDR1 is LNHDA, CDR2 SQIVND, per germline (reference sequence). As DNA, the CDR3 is TGTGCCAGTAGTCCGGGCCTCACTGAAGCTTTCTTT. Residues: CASSPGLTEAFF.

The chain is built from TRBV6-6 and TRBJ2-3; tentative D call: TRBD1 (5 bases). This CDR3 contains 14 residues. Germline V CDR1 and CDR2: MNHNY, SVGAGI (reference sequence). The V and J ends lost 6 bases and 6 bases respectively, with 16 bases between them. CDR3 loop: CASSPGNSRDTQYF. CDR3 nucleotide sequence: TGTGCCAGCAGCCCAGGGAATTCACGGGATACGCAGTATTTT.

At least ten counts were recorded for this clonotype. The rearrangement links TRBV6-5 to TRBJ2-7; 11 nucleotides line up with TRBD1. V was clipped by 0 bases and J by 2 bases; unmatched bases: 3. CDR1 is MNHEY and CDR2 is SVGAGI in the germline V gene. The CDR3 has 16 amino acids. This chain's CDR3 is CASSYSWDRGAYEQYF. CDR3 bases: TGTGCCAGCAGTTACTCGTGGGACAGGGGGGCCTACGAGCAGTACTTC.

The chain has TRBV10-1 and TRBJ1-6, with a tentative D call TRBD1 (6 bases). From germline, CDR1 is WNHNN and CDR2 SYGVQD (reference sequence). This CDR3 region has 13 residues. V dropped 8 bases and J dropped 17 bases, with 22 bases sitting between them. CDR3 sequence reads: CASGTRDTGCVHF. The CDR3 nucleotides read TGCGCCAGCGGTACCCGGGACACTGGGTGTGTCCACTTT.

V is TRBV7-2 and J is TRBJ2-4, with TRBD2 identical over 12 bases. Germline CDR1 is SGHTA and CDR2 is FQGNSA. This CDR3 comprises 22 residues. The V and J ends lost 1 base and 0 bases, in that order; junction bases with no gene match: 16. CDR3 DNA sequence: TGTGCCAGCAGCTTAGGTCGTCGACTAGCGGGGGAAGGGGCTCTAGCCAAAAACATTCAGTACTTC. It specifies CASSLGRRLAGEGALAKNIQYF.

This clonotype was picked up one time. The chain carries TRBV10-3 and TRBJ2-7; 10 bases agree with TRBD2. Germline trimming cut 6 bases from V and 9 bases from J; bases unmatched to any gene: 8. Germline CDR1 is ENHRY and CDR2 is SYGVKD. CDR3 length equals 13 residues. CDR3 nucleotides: TGTGCCATCAGCGTAGCGGGGGGTCTAGGGCAGTACTTC. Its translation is CAISVAGGLGQYF.